The subject of this entry is one T cell receptor (beta chain). Its antigen is not identified. The germline and genes are mouse ones. The read terminates 4 residues before the CDR3 end, so the remaining end is supplied by the germline J gene. Reverse transcribed after extraction, RNA yielded cDNA as the sequencing template. Data came from immunoSEQ multiplex PCR; TCRdb stores just in-frame clones and leaves some out. The repertoire consists of around 290,000 clones, none detected only once. It was with CD4, CD8alpha, NKG2D, NKG2ACE and other markers that pooled cutaneous lymph node cells were sorted. The data are from a study of CD8+ T cells in alopecia areata. On the study more broadly: Spontaneously alopecic C3H/HeJ graft donors, about 6-13 months old, gave skin to approximately 6-11-week-old female C3H/HeJ mice.

CDR1 NSHNY and CDR2 SYGAGN come from the germline V gene. The CDR3 is 15 amino acids. V was pared by 4 bases and J by 0 bases, with 2 bases of the junction left unmatched. General study findings and limits: In scalp samples, resident alphabeta T cells of normal skin are also sequenced. In lesional scalp, particularly from alopecia totalis/universalis, clonality was higher than in normal scalp.

Source material: CD4+ T cells sorted from a lymph node. The source of this sequence is a C3H/HeJ mouse with alopecia areata. The MHC haplotype of this mouse line is H2-k. The V call is TRBV13-1, the J call TRBJ2-1; TRBD2 matches 9 bases. The CDR3 reads CASSRLGDNYAEQFF. CDR3 DNA, as far as it was read: TGTGCCAGCAGTAGACTGGGGGATAACTATGCT.